This T cell receptor beta chain was retrieved from a study of OX40 agonist ivuxolimab in advanced cancers. TCRdb's copy holds only in-frame clones and misses some; the assay was immunoSEQ multiplex PCR. The table shows more than 75,000 clones, with roughly 85% occurring only once. Samples were taken at baseline and on day 1 of cycles 4 and 7. CDR1 and CDR2 from the germline V gene are SGHNT and YYREEE (reference sequence). V lost 4 bases and J lost 7; bases outside the gene matches: 8. The CDR3 extends over 15 amino acids. This clone has just one count. This TCR came from an adult with an advanced solid tumor such as melanoma, head and neck, liver or kidney cancer. Specimen: CD4+ or CD8+ T cells sorted from blood, collected in a trial of the OX40 agonist ivuxolimab. The chain has TRBV5-4 and TRBJ1-2, with TRBD1 matching over 12 bases. The CDR3 region is CASSQGTGGEGGYTF. In nucleotides, the CDR3 is TGTGCCAGCAGCCAAGGGACAGGGGGCGAGGGTGGCTACACCTTC.